A selection of T cell receptor beta chains follows, all from one sample in a study of T cell repertoires in cytomegalovirus infection. TCRdb reanalysed the reads using MiXCR and keeps one entry per CDR3 protein. The table includes some 150,000 distinct CDR3 sequences, around 22% detected once. The sample comprised PBMCs. Every receptor here comes from a human donor in good health (CMV status not recorded). Some clones in this sample may be carry-over from other donors' samples. The CDR3 runs from the conserved cysteine through the conserved F or W. The order of the fields is CDR3 protein, CDR3 DNA, clone size, V gene, D gene, J gene. The D gene is left open where the match is weak. Size is stated for part of the rows, as once, few or many counts, or as a class when the clone is expanded.

CDR3: CASSAGVARRETQYF
DNA: TGTGCCAGCTCCGCAGGGGTGGCGCGCCGGGAGACCCAGTACTTC
size: NA
V: TRBV27
D: NA
J: TRBJ2-5

CDR3: CASSLMGSNQPQHF
DNA: TGTGCCAGCAGCTTAATGGGGAGCAATCAGCCCCAGCATTTT
size: many
V: TRBV7-8
D: NA
J: TRBJ1-5

CDR3: CASQLNSGSRGNEQFF
DNA: TGTGCCAGCCAACTTAATAGCGGGAGTAGAGGCAATGAGCAGTTCTTC
size: NA
V: TRBV25-1
D: TRBD2
J: TRBJ2-1

CDR3: CASSTSPGYNGYTF
DNA: TGTGCCAGCAGTACGAGCCCAGGGTATAATGGCTACACCTTC
size: NA
V: TRBV28
D: NA
J: TRBJ1-2

CDR3: CASSPGQIRVETQYF
DNA: TGTGCCAGCTCACCAGGGCAGATCAGAGTGGAGACCCAGTACTTC
size: few
V: TRBV18
D: NA
J: TRBJ2-5

CDR3: CASSLVKVGTDTQYF
DNA: TGTGCCAGCAGCTTAGTTAAGGTCGGCACAGATACGCAGTATTTT
size: many
V: TRBV7-8
D: NA
J: TRBJ2-3

CDR3: CASRWTLLNEKLFF
DNA: TGTGCCAGCAGATGGACACTTCTCAATGAAAAACTGTTTTTT
size: few
V: TRBV2
D: NA
J: TRBJ1-4

CDR3: CASSLGTGTSYNSPLHF
DNA: TGTGCCAGCAGCCTAGGGACAGGGACTTCCTATAATTCACCCCTCCACTTT
size: many
V: TRBV7-9
D: TRBD1
J: TRBJ1-6

CDR3: CSALEIGNYGYTF
DNA: TGCAGTGCTCTGGAGATCGGGAACTATGGCTACACCTTC
size: NA
V: TRBV20-1
D: NA
J: TRBJ1-2

CDR3: CASSPRGQDNQPQHF
DNA: TGTGCCAGCAGTCCCAGGGGCCAAGACAATCAGCCCCAGCATTTT
size: NA
V: TRBV28
D: NA
J: TRBJ1-5

CDR3: CASSPTGARSPLHF
DNA: TGTGCCAGCAGCCCAACGGGGGCCCGTTCACCCCTCCACTTT
size: many
V: TRBV6-1
D: NA
J: TRBJ1-6

CDR3: CASSFVSTGELFF
DNA: TGTGCCAGCAGCTTCGTGAGCACCGGGGAGCTGTTTTTT
size: NA
V: TRBV7-9
D: NA
J: TRBJ2-2

CDR3: CASSSPQRGYTF
DNA: TGTGCCAGCAGCTCCCCTCAGAGGGGCTACACCTTC
size: NA
V: TRBV7-9
D: NA
J: TRBJ1-2

CDR3: CASSPGTRGETQYF
DNA: TGTGCCAGCAGCCCTGGGACCCGGGGAGAGACCCAGTACTTC
size: many
V: TRBV7-2
D: NA
J: TRBJ2-5

CDR3: CASSTTGGRRTEAFF
DNA: TGTGCCAGCAGCACGACAGGGGGAAGGAGGACTGAAGCTTTCTTT
size: few
V: TRBV7-9
D: TRBD1
J: TRBJ1-1

CDR3: CASPPGQPNTGELFF
DNA: TGTGCCAGCCCACCGGGACAGCCGAACACCGGGGAGCTGTTTTTT
size: many
V: TRBV7-2
D: TRBD1
J: TRBJ2-2

CDR3: CASSLAAPGPNYGYTF
DNA: TGTGCCAGCAGCTTAGCGGCCCCCGGCCCTAACTATGGCTACACCTTC
size: many
V: TRBV7-8
D: NA
J: TRBJ1-2

CDR3: CASSRLPGTGELFF
DNA: TGCGCCAGCAGCAGGCTCCCAGGAACCGGGGAGCTGTTTTTT
size: few
V: TRBV5-1
D: NA
J: TRBJ2-2

CDR3: CASSLDAKDRVQFF
DNA: TGTGCCAGCAGCTTAGATGCCAAGGACAGGGTGCAGTTCTTC
size: once
V: TRBV11-2
D: TRBD1
J: TRBJ2-1

CDR3: CASSEGQKGGYTF
DNA: TGTGCCAGCAGCGAGGGACAGAAGGGAGGCTACACCTTC
size: few
V: TRBV3-1
D: TRBD1
J: TRBJ1-2

CDR3: CASSHQDRALDEKLFF
DNA: TGCGCCAGCAGCCACCAGGACAGGGCCTTAGATGAAAAACTGTTTTTT
size: few
V: TRBV4-1
D: TRBD1
J: TRBJ1-4

CDR3: CASSQSSGRQETQYF
DNA: TGTGCCAGCTCCCAAAGCAGCGGCCGTCAAGAGACCCAGTACTTC
size: few
V: TRBV18
D: NA
J: TRBJ2-5

CDR3: CASSLRPSTDEQFF
DNA: TGTGCCAGCAGTTTGCGCCCGTCAACGGATGAGCAGTTCTTC
size: NA
V: TRBV28
D: NA
J: TRBJ2-1

CDR3: CASSLKAGSSTDTQYF
DNA: TGTGCCAGCAGCTTAAAAGCGGGCTCTAGCACAGATACGCAGTATTTT
size: few
V: TRBV7-2
D: NA
J: TRBJ2-3

CDR3: CSELAHTDTQYF
DNA: TGCAGTGAACTAGCGCACACAGATACGCAGTATTTT
size: once
V: TRBV20-1
D: TRBD2
J: TRBJ2-3

CDR3: CASSYGLDANEQFF
DNA: TGTGCCAGCAGTTACGGACTAGATGCCAATGAGCAGTTCTTC
size: few
V: TRBV6-5
D: TRBD2
J: TRBJ2-1

CDR3: CASSLLDSLNTEAFF
DNA: TGTGCCAGCAGTTTACTGGACAGCCTGAACACTGAAGCTTTCTTT
size: NA
V: TRBV28
D: NA
J: TRBJ1-1

CDR3: CSARERQGNQPQHF
DNA: TGCAGTGCTAGAGAACGACAGGGGAATCAGCCCCAGCATTTT
size: NA
V: TRBV20-1
D: TRBD1
J: TRBJ1-5

CDR3: CASSIRGLLNEAFF
DNA: TGTGCCAGTAGTATACGGGGACTGCTTAATGAAGCTTTCTTT
size: NA
V: TRBV19
D: NA
J: TRBJ1-1

CDR3: CASSPGPQGEKLFF
DNA: TGTGCCAGCAGCCCCGGGCCTCAAGGGGAAAAACTGTTTTTT
size: NA
V: TRBV7-9
D: NA
J: TRBJ1-4

CDR3: CASSRRTGLETQYF
DNA: TGTGCCAGCAGCCGAAGGACGGGGTTGGAGACCCAGTACTTC
size: many
V: TRBV7-2
D: NA
J: TRBJ2-5

CDR3: CASSEGGASSYEQYF
DNA: TGTGCCAGCAGTGAAGGGGGGGCCAGCTCCTACGAGCAGTACTTC
size: NA
V: TRBV2
D: NA
J: TRBJ2-7

CDR3: CAIAGDVELFF
DNA: TGTGCCATCGCTGGGGACGTGGAGCTGTTTTTT
size: once
V: TRBV10-3
D: NA
J: TRBJ2-2

CDR3: CASSPDIMNTEAFF
DNA: TGTGCCAGCAGTCCGGACATCATGAACACTGAAGCTTTCTTT
size: many
V: TRBV28
D: NA
J: TRBJ1-1

CDR3: CASRTFHRGSGANVLTF
DNA: TGTGCCAGCAGGACCTTTCACAGGGGGTCTGGGGCCAACGTCCTGACTTTC
size: many
V: TRBV11-2
D: TRBD1
J: TRBJ2-6

CDR3: CSASRRTFSLHF
DNA: TGCAGTGCTAGCAGACGGACCTTTTCCCTCCACTTT
size: NA
V: TRBV20-1
D: NA
J: TRBJ1-6

CDR3: CASSSESGAKVLTF
DNA: TGTGCCAGTAGTTCCGAATCTGGGGCCAAAGTCCTGACTTTC
size: NA
V: TRBV19
D: NA
J: TRBJ2-6

CDR3: CASSFGTSGRFRSYEQYF
DNA: TGTGCCAGCAGCTTTGGGACTAGCGGGAGGTTTAGGTCCTACGAGCAGTACTTC
size: many
V: TRBV7-2
D: TRBD2
J: TRBJ2-7

CDR3: CASSYPKNYGYTF
DNA: TGTGCCAGCAGTTACCCGAAAAACTATGGCTACACCTTC
size: many
V: TRBV28
D: NA
J: TRBJ1-2

CDR3: CATSRGLFGNTIYF
DNA: TGTGCCACCAGCAGGGGACTGTTTGGAAACACCATATATTTT
size: few
V: TRBV15
D: NA
J: TRBJ1-3

CDR3: CSARDFSGRDYEQYF
DNA: TGCAGTGCTAGAGACTTCTCGGGGAGGGACTACGAGCAGTACTTC
size: many
V: TRBV20-1
D: TRBD2
J: TRBJ2-7

CDR3: CASSFPAAPVGQFF
DNA: TGTGCCAGCAGCTTCCCGGCGGCCCCGGTGGGGCAGTTCTTC
size: few
V: TRBV7-8
D: NA
J: TRBJ2-1

CDR3: CASSNGQGALDTQYF
DNA: TGTGCCAGCAGCAACGGACAGGGGGCCTTAGATACGCAGTATTTT
size: many
V: TRBV7-2
D: TRBD1
J: TRBJ2-3

CDR3: CASSLITSTDTQYF
DNA: TGTGCCAGCAGCTTGATAACTAGCACAGATACGCAGTATTTT
size: many
V: TRBV7-9
D: NA
J: TRBJ2-3

CDR3: CASSLDLGRGNYEQYF
DNA: TGTGCCAGCAGCTTAGATTTGGGCAGGGGCAACTACGAGCAGTACTTC
size: many
V: TRBV7-2
D: NA
J: TRBJ2-7

CDR3: CASSFRTSLVGETQYF
DNA: TGCGCCAGCAGCTTTCGTACTAGCTTAGTTGGAGAGACCCAGTACTTC
size: NA
V: TRBV5-1
D: NA
J: TRBJ2-5

CDR3: CASSFEETQYF
DNA: TGTGCCAGCAGTTTCGAAGAGACCCAGTACTTC
size: few
V: TRBV12-3/TRBV12-4
D: NA
J: TRBJ2-5

CDR3: CASGQGRNEQYF
DNA: TGTGCCAGCGGACAGGGGAGGAACGAGCAGTACTTC
size: NA
V: TRBV28
D: TRBD1
J: TRBJ2-7

CDR3: CASSLADGIQETQYF
DNA: TGTGCCAGCAGCCTTGCCGACGGAATCCAAGAGACCCAGTACTTC
size: few
V: TRBV7-4
D: NA
J: TRBJ2-5

CDR3: CASSFRQEAFF
DNA: TGTGCCAGCAGCTTTAGACAAGAAGCTTTCTTT
size: few
V: TRBV5-8
D: NA
J: TRBJ1-1

CDR3: CASSRGEETQYF
DNA: TGTGCCAGCAGTCGGGGGGAAGAGACCCAGTACTTC
size: few
V: TRBV12-3/TRBV12-4
D: TRBD2
J: TRBJ2-5

CDR3: CASSQDAGGKNEQFF
DNA: TGCGCCAGCAGCCAAGACGCGGGGGGTAAAAATGAGCAGTTCTTC
size: many
V: TRBV4-1
D: TRBD2
J: TRBJ2-1

CDR3: CASSPPGTGPYEQYF
DNA: TGTGCCAGCAGCCCCCCGGGGACAGGCCCCTACGAGCAGTACTTC
size: few
V: TRBV7-6
D: TRBD1
J: TRBJ2-7

CDR3: CASSLAEGTGNTIYF
DNA: TGTGCCAGCAGCTTAGCGGAGGGGACGGGAAACACCATATATTTT
size: NA
V: TRBV7-2
D: NA
J: TRBJ1-3

CDR3: CASSRRNNEKLFF
DNA: TGTGCCAGCAGCCGCAGAAATAATGAAAAACTGTTTTTT
size: NA
V: TRBV7-9
D: NA
J: TRBJ1-4

CDR3: CASSLGPNAYEQYF
DNA: TGTGCCAGCAGCTTAGGTCCGAATGCCTACGAGCAGTACTTC
size: many
V: TRBV7-2
D: NA
J: TRBJ2-7

CDR3: CASSLASGQIYGYTF
DNA: TGTGCCAGCAGTTTAGCCTCAGGACAGATCTATGGCTACACCTTC
size: NA
V: TRBV12-3/TRBV12-4
D: NA
J: TRBJ1-2

CDR3: CASSPSGRAHNEQFF
DNA: TGTGCCAGCAGTCCAAGCGGGAGGGCCCACAATGAGCAGTTCTTC
size: NA
V: TRBV5-4
D: TRBD2
J: TRBJ2-1

CDR3: CASSPLPGGNTEAFF
DNA: TGTGCCAGCTCACCACTGCCAGGGGGTAACACTGAAGCTTTCTTT
size: few
V: TRBV18
D: TRBD1
J: TRBJ1-1

CDR3: CASSPYRLAGKEAYEQYF
DNA: TGTGCCAGCAGCCCCTACCGACTAGCGGGAAAGGAAGCGTACGAGCAGTACTTC
size: many
V: TRBV7-8
D: TRBD2
J: TRBJ2-7